This T cell receptor beta chain was retrieved from a study of shared clonotypes between healthy human individuals. Several immunoSEQ 96-well plates shared each subset's DNA, each plate a replicate. Tens of thousands of T cell genomes, or about 200 ng DNA, went into the sorted-subset replicate PCRs. In the authors' workflow: Because ImmunoSEQ provided only junction sequences with no quality scores, the filtering differed. Profiling relied on immunoSEQ multiplex PCR, and the TCRdb table lists in-frame clones only, not all of them. The DNA was the basis for D and trimming; V, J and clone size are from that table. The sample consists of 2 million to 2.5 million clones, 85% to 95% of them appearing once. The CDR3 totals 15 residues. Germline values: CDR1 SGHNT, CDR2 YYREEE (reference sequence). V was cut by 4 bases and J by 7 bases, with 20 bases left in between. Naive CD4+ cells were CD45RA-selected; the remaining cells were memory.

This clonotype was obtained from a man aged 18 to 30 in good health. This chain uses TRBV5-4 with TRBJ2-5; D remains ambiguous. Sequencing was performed on naive CD4+ T cells sorted from blood. Sample subset: CD45RA+ positively selected. The CDR3 is CASSLPPGVAGTQYF. CDR3 sequence (DNA): TGTGCCAGCAGCCTACCCCCTGGAGTAGCTGGGACCCAGTACTTC.